The present entry profiles one TCR beta chain with its context. This specimen belongs to a study of blood T cell repertoires in COVID-19. Across the whole study: The origin of the acute and convalescent COVID-19 samples was the United States, Italy and Spain. PBMCs, B-cell-depleted T cells, or T cells provided the cDNA or gDNA that made up the material.

The CDR3 spans 19 residues. J gave up 0 bases and V 2 bases, and 13 bases lay outside the gene matches. Germline CDR1 is MNHEY and CDR2 is SVGEGT. In the study's own analysis: Amplification of reference gene primers was used by the study to estimate nucleated cell counts. Clones were sequenced by immunoSEQ multiplex PCR, and TCRdb holds only the in-frame ones, with some missing. The V and J calls and the clone size are those of that table, but D and trimming were determined from the DNA. The sample contains under 250,000 clones, 85% to 90% of which appear only once. The genes are TRBV6-2 or TRBV6-3 and TRBJ1-3; 7 bases are shared with TRBD1. The clonotype originates from an older woman with active or convalescent COVID-19. The sample was peripheral blood. The CDR3 region is CASSYTPGTDLNSGNTIYF. The CDR3 DNA sequence: TGTGCCAGCAGTTACACGCCGGGGACAGATCTAAACTCTGGAAACACCATATATTTT.